This T cell receptor beta chain was sequenced for a study of blood T cell repertoires in COVID-19 (dated by TCRdb to the early 2020s). Regarding the study in general: Samples from collaborators originated in the United States, Italy and Spain and spanned both the acute and convalescent phases of COVID-19. The prospective study material was composed of cDNA or gDNA derived from T cells, B-cell-depleted T cells, or PBMCs. Subjects who had been exposed to COVID-19, were actively infected with it, or had recovered from it provided the deeply sampled blood TCRbeta repertoires that made up the dataset. The repertoires were released in a freely available public database meant as a resource for research on the immune response to SARS-CoV-2. Samples were obtained from the ongoing ImmuneRACE study (first 160 participants) and from 1,000 to 1,500 subjects provided by 6 global collaborators. The sample metadata nearly always contained a de-identified subject ID, COVID-19 status, age in years and sex. Where available, HLA class I and class II types were taken from metadata supplied by the sample provider and were not determined by assay-based typing. The study at large found these results: The quantity of clinical and demographic metadata differed by source and by participant and was supplied without curation.

The immunoSEQ Assay, a bias-controlled multiplex PCR, was used to amplify TCRbeta CDR3 regions from genomic DNA. On the authors' methods: Nucleated cell counts per sample were estimated from amplification of reference gene primers within the assay. To quantify the absolute abundance of each unique TCRbeta CDR3 rearrangement, sequence reads were collapsed and filtered. For each sample, productive Simpson clonality was calculated by taking the square root of Simpson's diversity index across productive rearrangements. Drawn from immuneACCESS, this table holds only the in-frame rearrangements with V and J called that TCRdb kept. Clones are partly lost; checked studies trace under half to an unresolved V gene and leave the rest unexplained. Clone size and V and J calls were adopted from that table, with D and trimming inferred from the DNA. This sample has 250,000 to 350,000 clones in its table, and about 89% of those were observed once. In total, the top ten clones hold around 0.88% of the sample.

Each collaborating institution followed its own protocols to collect whole blood in K2EDTA tubes. For TCRbeta analysis, collaborator samples were shipped as frozen whole blood, as isolated PBMCs, or as DNA extracted from either sample type. Notes on this clone: Its antigen remains unidentified. Base qualities are not provided; no much larger clone lies one nucleotide away.

The TCR originated in a man aged 30 to 45 with acute or convalescent COVID-19. The specimen was peripheral blood.

The CDR3 region reads CASSHTSGGEKQETQYF. The sequenced DNA is TGCGCCAGCAGCCACACTTCGGGGGGGGAAAAACAAGAGACCCAGTACTTC. Recombination linked TRBV4-1 to TRBJ2-5, with 8 bases aligning to TRBD2. V and J are trimmed by 3 bases and 2 bases, and the gene matches miss 11 bases of the junction. Per the germline V gene, MGHRA is the CDR1 and YSYEKL is the CDR2. Spanning cysteine to phenylalanine, the CDR3 consists of 17 amino acids. Just CDR3 DNA is preserved here, 51 bases in frame from base 1.